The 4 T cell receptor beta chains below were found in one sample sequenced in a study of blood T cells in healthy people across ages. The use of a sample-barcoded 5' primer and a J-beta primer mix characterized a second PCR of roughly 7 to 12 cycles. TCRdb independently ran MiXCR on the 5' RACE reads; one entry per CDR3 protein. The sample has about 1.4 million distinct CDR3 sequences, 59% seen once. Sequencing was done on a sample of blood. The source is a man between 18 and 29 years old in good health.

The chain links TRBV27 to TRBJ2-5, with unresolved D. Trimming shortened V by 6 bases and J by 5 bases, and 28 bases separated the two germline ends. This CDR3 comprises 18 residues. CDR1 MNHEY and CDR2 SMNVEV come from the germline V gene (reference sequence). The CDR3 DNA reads TGTGCCAGCAGCCGTCGAGCCCAGCAGGCCAACGGTGCGGAGACCCAGTACTTC. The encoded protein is CASSRRAQQANGAETQYF.

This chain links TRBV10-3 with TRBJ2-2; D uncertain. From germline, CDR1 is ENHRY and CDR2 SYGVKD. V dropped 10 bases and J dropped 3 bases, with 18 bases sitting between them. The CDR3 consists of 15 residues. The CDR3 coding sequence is TGTGCCACCACCCCCCAGCGTGGGGACACCGGGGAGCTGTTTTTT. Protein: CATTPQRGDTGELFF.

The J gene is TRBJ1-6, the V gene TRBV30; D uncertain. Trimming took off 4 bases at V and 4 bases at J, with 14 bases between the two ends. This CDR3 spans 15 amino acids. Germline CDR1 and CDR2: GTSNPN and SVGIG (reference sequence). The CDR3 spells CAWNLVADYNSPLHF. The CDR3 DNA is TGTGCCTGGAACCTCGTAGCAGATTATAATTCACCCCTCCACTTT.

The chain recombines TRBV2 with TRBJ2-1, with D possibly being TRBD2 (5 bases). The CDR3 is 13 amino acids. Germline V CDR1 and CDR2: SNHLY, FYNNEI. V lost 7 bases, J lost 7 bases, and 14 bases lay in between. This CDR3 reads CASMAGPRNEQFF. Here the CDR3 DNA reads TGTGCCAGCATGGCGGGCCCGAGGAATGAGCAGTTCTTC.